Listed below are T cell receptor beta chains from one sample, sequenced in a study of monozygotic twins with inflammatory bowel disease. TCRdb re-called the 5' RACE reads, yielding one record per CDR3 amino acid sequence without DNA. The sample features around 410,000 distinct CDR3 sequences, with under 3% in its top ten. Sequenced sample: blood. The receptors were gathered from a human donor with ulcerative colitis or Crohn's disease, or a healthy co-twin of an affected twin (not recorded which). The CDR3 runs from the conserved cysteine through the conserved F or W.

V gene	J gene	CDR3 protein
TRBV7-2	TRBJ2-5	CASSLDNGVQETQYF
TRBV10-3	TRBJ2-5	CAISAPGLAGPHQYF
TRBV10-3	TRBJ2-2	CAISESMDTGELFF
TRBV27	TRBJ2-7	CASKDSYEQYF
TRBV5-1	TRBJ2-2	CASSPQGFMNTGELFF
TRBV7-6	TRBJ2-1	CASSLGVGFGSTYNEQFF
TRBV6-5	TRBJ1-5	CASSPGGIQPQHF
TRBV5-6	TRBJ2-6	CASSPAALSSGANVLTF
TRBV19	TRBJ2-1	CASSSGAPYNEQFF
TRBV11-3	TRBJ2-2	CASSLGGQFAGELFF
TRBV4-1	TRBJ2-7	CASSQGGPGISYEQYF
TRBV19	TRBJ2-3	CASSSTGGAPTDTQYF
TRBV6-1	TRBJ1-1	CASRRTGTGVDTEAFF
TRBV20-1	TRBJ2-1	CSARDRAGGQIYSYNEQFF
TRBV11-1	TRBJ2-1	CASSLIAGGVHEQFF
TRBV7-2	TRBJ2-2	CASSPRTSGVNTGELFF
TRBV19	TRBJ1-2	CASSRKRGYTF
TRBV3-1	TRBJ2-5	CASSHSGARQETQYF
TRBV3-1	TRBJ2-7	CASSQGPLWEQYF
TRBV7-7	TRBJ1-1	CASSPLAGTEAFF
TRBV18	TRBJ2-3	CASSPKEDTQYF
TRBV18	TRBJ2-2	CASSPLGWNSNTGELFF
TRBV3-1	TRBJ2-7	CASSQAGLGADEQYF
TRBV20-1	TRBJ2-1	CSARRDEVHNEQFF
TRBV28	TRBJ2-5	CASSQPGRETQYF
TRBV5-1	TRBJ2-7	CASSLDTYEQYF
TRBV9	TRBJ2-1	CASSVAGRVGNEQFF
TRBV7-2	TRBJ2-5	CASLPVGSYAETQYF
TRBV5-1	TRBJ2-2	CASRVGQGAYDGELFF